This T cell receptor beta chain is drawn from a study of immune evolution from preneoplasia to lung adenocarcinoma. Study results and limitations: Highest clonality occurred in KRAS-mutant, not EGFR-mutant or double wild-type, nodules. Clonality was highest in normal lung, lower in later-stage lesions apparently. From normal lung to invasive adenocarcinoma, top clone frequencies appeared to decrease.

H&E slides confirmed each diagnosis, reviewed by two pathologists independently. In the case of this clone: Its matching antigen is unknown.

The V end was cut by 1 base, the J end by 2 bases, with 16 bases between. The germline V gene encodes CDR1 SEHNR and CDR2 FQNEAQ (reference sequence). CDR3 length: 17 amino acids. TCRdb's table, derived via immunoSEQ multiplex PCR, lists solely in-frame clones and lacks some. The sample lists around 9,100 clones; 70% to 90% were seen once. The chain employs TRBV7-9 and TRBJ2-3; perhaps TRBD2 as D (7 bases). The clonotype was recovered from a person aged 70 to 85 with lung adenocarcinoma. The sample consisted of FFPE minimally invasive lung adenocarcinoma tissue. The CDR3 sequence is CASSLEVGGGHTDTQYF. In nucleotides, the CDR3 is TGTGCCAGCAGCTTAGAGGTCGGCGGGGGCCACACAGATACGCAGTATTTT.